The 30 T cell receptor beta chains in this list originate from one sample, sequenced in a study of T cell repertoires and HLA-DP antigens. Libraries were prepared by immunoSEQ multiplex PCR; TCRdb keeps only in-frame clonotypes and omits some of them. The sample lists around 90,000 clones, around 86% occurring once. These receptors' targets are unknown. Sequenced: CD4+ T cells from PBMCs. These receptors originate from a man aged 50-60 years in good health and CMV-seronegative.

This chain links TRBV27 with TRBJ2-3, with 12 nucleotides matching TRBD2. The ends lost 6 bases at V and 7 bases at J; junction bases unmatched: 5. Germline assignment: CDR1 MNHEY and CDR2 SMNVEV (reference sequence). The CDR3 length is 14 residues. CDR3 loop: CASSPSGGAYTQYF. DNA of the CDR3: TGTGCCAGCAGCCCTAGCGGGGGGGCCTATACGCAGTATTTT.

The chain couples TRBV10-3 to TRBJ2-7; D not certain. The V end was cut by 2 bases, the J end by 4 bases, with 6 bases between. CDR1 and CDR2 (germline): ENHRY, SYGVKD. This CDR3 region has 12 residues. CDR3 coding DNA: TGTGCCATCAGTGAGGATGGATACGAGCAGTACTTC. Its translation is CAISEDGYEQYF.

This chain uses TRBV6-9 with TRBJ1-5, with 9 bases lining up with TRBD1. CDR3 length: 17 residues. Germline V lookup: CDR1 MNHGY, CDR2 SVAAGI. The trim removed 10 bases at V and 4 bases at J, leaving 17 bases unmatched. The CDR3 loop is CANPINYGTGSNQPQHF. The CDR3 region has the DNA TGTGCCAACCCCATTAACTACGGGACAGGGTCGAATCAGCCCCAGCATTTT.

The chain couples TRBV4-1 to TRBJ2-5; 7 positions match TRBD1. J gave up 5 bases and V 3 bases, and 15 bases lay outside the gene matches. CDR1 and CDR2 (germline): MGHRA, YSYEKL. This CDR3 has 17 residues. This chain's CDR3 is CASSQAQRQGIRETQYF. CDR3 DNA: TGCGCCAGCAGCCAGGCGCAAAGACAGGGAATTAGGGAGACCCAGTACTTC.

The table lists this clone with a count of one. This rearrangement joins TRBV11-2 to TRBJ1-1; possibly TRBD1 for D (5 bases). This CDR3 spans 14 amino acids. Germline CDR1 and CDR2: SGHAT and FQNNGV. V dropped 3 bases and J dropped 3 bases, with 11 bases sitting between them. CDR3 sequence: CASSFGGIHTEAFF. For the CDR3, the DNA is TGTGCCAGCAGCTTTGGGGGTATTCACACTGAAGCTTTCTTT.

To note about this clone: The sample carries other DNA sequences with the same CDR3. The chain couples TRBV15 to TRBJ2-5; D is possibly TRBD1 or TRBD2 (5 bases each). CDR3 length: 13 residues. Germline-derived CDR1 and CDR2 are LNHNV and YYDKDF (reference sequence). The V gene lost 1 base and the J gene lost 5 bases, with 8 bases spanning the gap. The CDR3 protein is CATSRGGGETQYF. The CDR3 DNA reads as TGTGCCACCAGCAGAGGGGGCGGGGAGACCCAGTACTTC.

The genes are TRBV19 and TRBJ1-2; tentative D call: TRBD1 (6 bases). V shed 0 bases and J shed 6 bases, with 11 bases lying between them. Germline CDR1 LNHDA, CDR2 SQIVND (reference sequence). The CDR3 has 14 residues. CDR3 protein: CASSIDRRGNGYTF. CDR3 coding DNA: TGTGCCAGTAGTATAGATCGCAGGGGCAATGGCTACACCTTC.

This chain joins TRBV10-3 and TRBJ1-2; 7 bases align to TRBD1. CDR3 length equals 14 residues. CDR1 and CDR2 (germline): ENHRY, SYGVKD. With 0 bases clipped from V and 5 bases from J, the junction kept 3 bases outside the gene matches. The CDR3 protein is CAISESGTDYGYTF. The CDR3 nucleotides are TGTGCCATCAGTGAGTCGGGGACAGATTATGGCTACACCTTC.

The genes are TRBV19 and TRBJ1-5, with TRBD1 identical over 7 bases. This CDR3 has 14 amino acids. Looked up from germline, CDR1 is LNHDA and CDR2 is SQIVND (reference sequence). Losses at the gene ends were 1 base for V and 5 bases for J; bases not matched to a gene: 2. CDR3 DNA sequence: TGTGCCAGTAGTATAGTTACAGGGGATCAGCCCCAGCATTTT. This encodes CASSIVTGDQPQHF.

The count of this clone is one. The chain links TRBV25-1 to TRBJ2-7; no clear D gene. CDR1 is MGHDK and CDR2 is SYGVNS in the germline V gene. The CDR3 is 14 amino acids. The germline V and J ends were trimmed by 3 bases and 0 bases, with 9 bases remaining between them. The CDR3 region is CASSDPRSSYEQYF. The DNA of the CDR3 is TGTGCCAGCAGTGATCCAAGGAGCTCCTACGAGCAGTACTTC.

CDR3 in amino acids: CASSSGLAGVTDTQYF. Here the CDR3 DNA reads TGCGCCAGCAGCTCCGGACTAGCGGGGGTCACAGATACGCAGTATTTT. This chain uses TRBV5-1 with TRBJ2-3; 13 bases align to TRBD2. CDR3 length: 16 residues. Trimming cost V 3 bases and J 2 bases; bases outside gene matches: 3. In germline, CDR1 is SGHRS, CDR2 YFSETQ. Variable domain in full (rest from reference TRBV5-1 and TRBJ2-3): KAGVTQTPRYLIKTRGQQVTLSCSPISGHRSVSWYQQTPGQGLQFLFEYFSETQRNKGNFPGRFSGRQFSNSRSEMNVSTLELGDSALYLCASSSGLAGVTDTQYFGPGTRLTVL.

V is TRBV7-3 and J is TRBJ1-1, with D perhaps TRBD1 (5 bases). Germline values: CDR1 SGHTA, CDR2 FQGTGA. The CDR3 spans 14 residues. Trimming took off 3 bases at V and 0 bases at J, with 8 bases between the two ends. CDR3 sequence (DNA): TGTGCCAGCAGCTTGGGGCAGATGAACACTGAAGCTTTCTTT. Protein: CASSLGQMNTEAFF.

The rearrangement uses TRBV4-2 and TRBJ1-3; no firm D call. V gave up 0 bases and J gave up 0 bases, with 6 bases separating them. This CDR3 region has 15 residues. Germline V lookup: CDR1 LGHNA, CDR2 YNFKEQ. CDR3 nucleotides: TGTGCCAGCAGCCAAGATCCGGGCTCTGGAAACACCATATATTTT. Its protein is CASSQDPGSGNTIYF.

The genes are TRBV5-1 and TRBJ2-5, with 7 positions matching TRBD1. The better agreement between TRBJ2-7 and the DNA end casts doubt on the J call. The CDR3 contains 15 residues. CDR1 is SGHRS, CDR2 YFSETQ, per germline. The CDR3 DNA reads as TGCGCCAGCAGCTTGACGGGACAGAGCTCCTACGAGCAGTACTTC. It codes for CASSLTGQSSYEQYF.

This CDR3 is CASSLRGKSYNSPLHF. The CDR3 nucleotides are TGTGCCAGCAGCTTGAGGGGGAAATCCTATAATTCACCCCTCCACTTT. This chain connects TRBV5-6 to TRBJ1-6; tentative D call: TRBD1 (6 bases). The CDR3 totals 16 residues. CDR1 is SGHDT, CDR2 YYEEEE, per germline. The germline V and J ends were trimmed by 1 base and 1 base, with 9 bases remaining between them.

This clone has only a few counts. The rearrangement joins TRBV4-2 to TRBJ2-3; 14 bases align to TRBD2. Per the germline V gene, CDR1 is LGHNA and CDR2 is YNFKEQ. V was clipped by 6 bases and J by 4 bases; unmatched bases: 6. This CDR3 has 16 amino acids. CDR3 DNA: TGTGCCAGCAGTCCTTCGACTAGCGGGGGGGCAGATACGCAGTATTTT. It encodes CASSPSTSGGADTQYF.

The chain joins TRBV23-1 to TRBJ2-7, with 7 bases aligning to TRBD1. TRBV23-1 is an ORF, with its function uncertain. The CDR3 is 14 residues long. J was trimmed by 3 bases and V by 2 bases; bases with no gene match: 4. The CDR3 coding sequence is TGCGCCAGCAGTCAACAGGACAGGTGCTACGAGCAGTACTTC. Its protein product is CASSQQDRCYEQYF.

The chain joins TRBV14 to TRBJ1-1; tentative D call: TRBD1 (5 bases). The CDR3 is made up of 14 amino acids. The V gene's germline CDR1 is SGHDN and CDR2 FVKESK. V was pared by 3 bases and J by 6 bases, with 14 bases between. In nucleotides, the CDR3 is TGTGCCAGCAGCCAGGGGGTGAAAGTCGCTGAAGCTTTCTTT. It encodes CASSQGVKVAEAFF.

V is TRBV4-1 and J is TRBJ1-1; D gene ambiguous. V dropped 8 bases and J dropped 3 bases, with 10 bases sitting between them. CDR1 MGHRA and CDR2 YSYEKL come from the germline V gene. The CDR3 spans 12 residues. CDR3 in amino acids: CASGNSYTEAFF. The DNA of the CDR3 is TGCGCCAGCGGTAATTCCTACACTGAAGCTTTCTTT.

The chain couples TRBV5-4 to TRBJ2-1; 9 bases line up with TRBD2. The ends lost 4 bases at V and 9 bases at J; junction bases unmatched: 8. Germline loops: CDR1 SGHNT, CDR2 YYREEE (reference sequence). The CDR3 has 14 amino acids. For the CDR3, the DNA is TGTGCCAGCAGCCTCATAGCGGGAGAGGGTGAGCAGTTCTTC. This gives the protein CASSLIAGEGEQFF.

The rearrangement joins TRBV15 to TRBJ2-1; TRBD2 aligns across 10 bases. V gave up 0 bases and J gave up 4 bases; unmatched junction bases: 9. CDR1 LNHNV and CDR2 YYDKDF come from the germline V gene (reference sequence). The CDR3 consists of 18 residues. CDR3 sequence (DNA): TGTGCCACCAGCAGAGATAAAGCTAGCGGGGGACGTTACAATGAGCAGTTCTTC. This gives the protein CATSRDKASGGRYNEQFF.

J is TRBJ1-2 and V is TRBV7-2; D not certain. Germline V gives CDR1 SGHTA, CDR2 FQGNSA. Deletions cut 2 bases from V and 6 bases from J, with 19 bases between. The CDR3 extends over 16 amino acids. The CDR3 DNA is TGTGCCAGCAGCTTATCCCCCGGGGAATGGGGAAATGGCTACACCTTC. Its translation: CASSLSPGEWGNGYTF.

V gene TRBV7-9 combines with J gene TRBJ2-3; tentatively, D is TRBD1 (6 bases). The CDR3 extends over 17 amino acids. The V and J ends lost 5 bases and 1 base respectively, with 19 bases between them. Germline loops: CDR1 SEHNR, CDR2 FQNEAQ (reference sequence). The CDR3 loop is CASSATTGQKRTDTQYF. CDR3 DNA sequence: TGTGCCAGCAGCGCCACGACAGGACAAAAGCGCACAGATACGCAGTATTTT.

The rearrangement joins TRBV5-1 to TRBJ2-2; 9 positions match TRBD2. The CDR3 contains 15 residues. V was clipped by 5 bases and J by 8 bases; unmatched bases: 10. The germline V gene encodes CDR1 SGHRS and CDR2 YFSETQ. The CDR3 DNA sequence: TGCGCCAGCAGGGCGGGGACTAGCTGGCTTGGGGAGCTGTTTTTT. Translating gives CASRAGTSWLGELFF.

The chain recombines TRBV5-4 with TRBJ2-1, with 14 positions matching TRBD2. The CDR3 loop spans 16 amino acids. CDR1 is SGHNT, CDR2 YYREEE, per germline (reference sequence). The V gene end was trimmed by 0 bases and the J gene end by 7 bases; junction bases not matched to a gene: 3. The CDR3 protein is CASSLAGLAGENEQFF. In DNA, the CDR3 is TGTGCCAGCAGCTTGGCGGGACTAGCGGGAGAGAATGAGCAGTTCTTC.

The J gene is TRBJ2-7, the V gene TRBV27; 11 bases agree with TRBD2. The germline CDR1 and CDR2 sequences are MNHEY and SMNVEV (reference sequence). The CDR3 contains 13 residues. J lost 3 bases, V lost 8 bases, and 3 bases had no gene match. The CDR3 region is CASGTSGGYEQYF. DNA of the CDR3: TGTGCCAGCGGGACTAGCGGAGGCTACGAGCAGTACTTC.

This clone was recorded only once. The chain joins TRBV5-4 to TRBJ1-4; 8 nucleotides align to TRBD1. CDR3 length: 15 amino acids. Germline V lookup: CDR1 SGHNT, CDR2 YYREEE (reference sequence). V shed 5 bases and J 6 bases; nucleotides not matched to a gene: 9. CDR3 amino acids: CASSQQGGAYEKLFF. CDR3 nucleotide sequence: TGTGCCAGCAGTCAACAGGGGGGTGCGTATGAAAAACTGTTTTTT.

The chain uses TRBV29-1 and TRBJ2-2, with 7 bases fitting TRBD1. V lost 8 bases to trimming and J lost 0 bases; unmatched junction nucleotides: 3. The CDR3 loop spans 13 amino acids. Germline CDR1 is SQVTM and CDR2 is ANQGSEA. CDR3 region: CSMTGSNTGELFF. The CDR3 region has the DNA TGCAGCATGACAGGGTCGAACACCGGGGAGCTGTTTTTT.

V usage is TRBV7-2 and J usage is TRBJ2-1; 8 bases fit TRBD2. CDR1 is SGHTA, CDR2 FQGNSA, per germline. The CDR3 covers 17 residues. The V and J ends lost 3 bases and 5 bases, in that order; junction bases with no gene match: 12. In nucleotides, the CDR3 is TGTGCCAGCAGCTTGTCACCGGGAGGGCCAGGCGACAATGAGCAGTTCTTC. Residues: CASSLSPGGPGDNEQFF.

The V and J genes are TRBV7-2 and TRBJ2-5; 8 bases are a match to TRBD2. The ends lost 8 bases at V and 4 bases at J; junction bases unmatched: 9. CDR3 length: 14 amino acids. Germline CDR1 reads SGHTA; CDR2 reads FQGNSA. This CDR3 reads CASAREGGVETQYF. The CDR3 DNA is TGTGCCAGCGCCCGGGAGGGGGGCGTAGAGACCCAGTACTTC.